Reported below is one T cell receptor beta chain. The antigen is not known. The data were obtained in a study of shared clonotypes between healthy human individuals. The germline CDR1 and CDR2 sequences are MNHEY and SVGAGI. The J segment lost 5 bases and the V segment lost 9 bases, leaving 7 bases of the junction unmatched. The CDR3 sequence is 14 residues long. Assay: immunoSEQ multiplex PCR; the TCRdb copy retains only in-frame clones and omits some. This sample has around 2,000,000 clones; around 95% occur once, and the top ten carry 0.1% to 0.15%. Study-wide findings and caveats: For sorted subsets, rarefaction showed incomplete sequencing despite large depth.

Sequencing used naive CD4+ T cells sorted from blood. Subset denoted: CD45RA+ positively selected. The rearrangement links TRBV6-5 to TRBJ2-5; 12 positions agree with TRBD1. This TCR came from a man aged 18 to 29 in good health. The CDR3 DNA is TGTGCCAGTCAGGGGACAGGGGGCAGGGAGACCCAGTACTTC. Encoded protein: CASQGTGGRETQYF.